This TCR beta chain was recorded in a study of regulatory T cells in long-lasting Graves disease. Points from the study as a whole: Comparison showed that persistent patients shared more public clonotypes (roughly 2,500) than new patients (966). There were preferences for TRBV28, TRBJ1-2 and TRBJ2-5 in persistent disease.

The table lists this clonotype with many counts. Its specificity is unknown. Investigators prepared the TCR beta libraries by applying iRepertoire HTBI primers and Arm-PCR of CDR3 regions. Each CDR3 protein is one row after TCRdb ran MiXCR on the multiplex PCR reads. The sample lists about 400,000 distinct CDR3 sequences, about a sixth occurring once. Time point described: newly diagnosed GD, antithyroid drugs for less than 3 months. Construction of the TCR library relied on RNA isolated from PBMCs. CDR1 is MNHEY, CDR2 SVGEGT, per germline. Trimming took 6 bases from V and 5 from J, leaving 16 bases between them. The CDR3 runs 14 residues.

The starting material was peripheral blood mononuclear cells (PBMCs), obtained at new diagnosis, from a patient treated with antithyroid drugs. The receptor's source is a female donor with Graves disease. V is TRBV6-2 or TRBV6-3 and J is TRBJ1-1; possibly TRBD1 for D (5 bases). This chain's CDR3 is CASSDALGVTEAFF. The CDR3 region has the DNA TGTGCCAGCAGCGATGCCCTAGGGGTAACTGAAGCTTTCTTT.